These T cell receptor beta chains were read from a single sample in a study of shared T cell receptors in the human thymus. TCRdb keeps only in-frame clones here, not all; method: immunoSEQ multiplex PCR. The sample consists of over 350,000 clones, just under 95% of them appearing once. The sample was thymocytes. All receptors derive from a human donor. The CDR3 runs from the conserved cysteine through the conserved F or W. Each record gives: CDR3 DNA, CDR3 protein, clone size, V gene, J gene, D gene. The D gene is left open where the match is weak. Expanded clones are given a class, and other clones once, few, many or no size at all.

DNA: TGTGCCAGCAGCCCTTTAGGGGTCTTGAGACAGAGAAGCTCTGGGGCCAACGTCCTGACTTTC
CDR3: CASSPLGVLRQRSSGANVLTF
size: NA
V: TRBV28
J: TRBJ2-6
D: NA

DNA: TGTGCCACCAGCCCAACCTGGCGGGAGGGCTCCTACGAGCAGTACTTC
CDR3: CATSPTWREGSYEQYF
size: NA
V: TRBV15
J: TRBJ2-7
D: TRBD2

DNA: TGTGCCAGCAGTTTGAAGGGGGCGGGTGGAAACACCATATATTTT
CDR3: CASSLKGAGGNTIYF
size: NA
V: TRBV28
J: TRBJ1-3
D: TRBD1

DNA: TGCGCCAGCAGCCCGGGACTAGCGACCCACGGGGATACGCAGTATTTT
CDR3: CASSPGLATHGDTQYF
size: once
V: TRBV5-1
J: TRBJ2-3
D: TRBD2

DNA: TGTGCCAGCAGCTCCCCGGACCGCGGTTTCCGAAAACTGTTTTTT
CDR3: CASSSPDRGFRKLFF
size: NA
V: TRBV7-9
J: TRBJ1-4
D: NA

DNA: TGTGCCAGCACCCGGGGACGAGCCTATGGCTACACCTTC
CDR3: CASTRGRAYGYTF
size: NA
V: TRBV28
J: TRBJ1-2
D: NA

DNA: TGTGCCAGCAGGTCGACAGGGCCTCCCTATGGCTACACCTTC
CDR3: CASRSTGPPYGYTF
size: NA
V: TRBV28
J: TRBJ1-2
D: TRBD1

DNA: TGTGCCAGCAGCTTAGGCCCTGGCGGGAGTTCCTACAATGAGCAGTTCTTC
CDR3: CASSLGPGGSSYNEQFF
size: once
V: TRBV11-3
J: TRBJ2-1
D: TRBD2

DNA: TGTGCCAGCAGTTTCGACAGGGGCGGAGAGACCCAGTACTTC
CDR3: CASSFDRGGETQYF
size: NA
V: TRBV27
J: TRBJ2-5
D: TRBD1

DNA: TGTGCCAGCAGTTTGCGGAAAGGGACAGAAGCTTTCTTT
CDR3: CASSLRKGTEAFF
size: NA
V: TRBV27
J: TRBJ1-1
D: NA

DNA: TGTGCCAGCAGCTTGCCTACTAGCGGGACCCCCCTTACGGTTGGGGAGCTGTTTTTT
CDR3: CASSLPTSGTPLTVGELFF
size: NA
V: TRBV5-5
J: TRBJ2-2
D: TRBD2

DNA: TGCGCCAGCAGTGAGTCGAGACTAGCAGTCCACGAGCAGTACTTC
CDR3: CASSESRLAVHEQYF
size: NA
V: TRBV10-2
J: TRBJ2-7
D: TRBD2

DNA: TGTGCCAGCAGGCCGAACAGTTATGGCTACACCTTC
CDR3: CASRPNSYGYTF
size: few
V: TRBV7-9
J: TRBJ1-2
D: NA

DNA: TGTGCCAGCAGTTATGGGATCGGGGAGCTGTTTTTT
CDR3: CASSYGIGELFF
size: NA
V: TRBV6-5
J: TRBJ2-2
D: NA

DNA: TGCGCCAGCAGCCAAGTTCTCTGGAGCAATGAGCAGTTCTTC
CDR3: CASSQVLWSNEQFF
size: NA
V: TRBV4-3
J: TRBJ2-1
D: NA

DNA: TGTGCCTGGACCTCAACGAACAGGGGCGGGTTGAGCAATCAGCCCCAGCATTTT
CDR3: CAWTSTNRGGLSNQPQHF
size: NA
V: TRBV30
J: TRBJ1-5
D: TRBD1